The TCR beta chain under discussion was sequenced for a study of siplizumab effects on memory and regulatory T cells. Study-level findings and limits: With siplizumab, cumulative frequency of CD4+ memory-derived alloreactive sequences dropped significantly. Proliferating CD4+ or CD8+ clones, roughly 80-97% of them, lacked an assignable naive or memory phenotype.

TCRdb's table, derived via immunoSEQ multiplex PCR, lists solely in-frame clones and lacks some. The sample consists of fewer than 60,000 clones, 85% to 95% of them appearing once. About this clone: No antigen is known for it.

Sequencing input: CD8+ T cells sorted from blood. The receptor comes from a human donor in good health.

The CDR3 spells CASSPRTSGAYEQYF. CDR3 DNA sequence: TGTGCCAGCAGCCCCCGGACTAGCGGAGCCTACGAGCAGTACTTC. V is TRBV27 and J is TRBJ2-7; 10 bases are a match to TRBD2. V shed 6 bases, J shed 2 bases, and the junction held 7 bases outside the gene matches. This CDR3 region has 15 residues. Germline CDR1 and CDR2: MNHEY and SMNVEV (reference sequence).